Listed below are T cell receptor beta chains from one sample, sequenced in a study of blood T cell repertoires in COVID-19. Measured with immunoSEQ multiplex PCR; TCRdb has only the in-frame clones, and not every one. The sample has 25,000 to 35,000 clones, 85% seen once; the top ten hold 7% to 10%. Source material: peripheral blood. The receptors come from an elderly man with active COVID-19. Each CDR3 is given with its conserved first and last residue. D genes are given only for firm matches. The size of a clone is reported for some rows only, either as once, few or many, or as a class for expanded clones.

NA | TRBJ1-6 | TRBV27 | NA | TGTGCCAGCATTCGAACGGGACAATTTAATTCACCCCTCCACTTT | CASIRTGQFNSPLHF
NA | TRBJ1-3 | TRBV25-1 | NA | TGTGCCAGCAGTGATTCAGGGCCGTCTGGAAACACCATATATTTT | CASSDSGPSGNTIYF
few | TRBJ1-1 | TRBV2 | NA | TGTGCCAGCAGTGGGCCGCAGGGCATGAACACTGAAGCTTTCTTT | CASSGPQGMNTEAFF
NA | TRBJ1-1 | TRBV7-9 | NA | TGTGCCAGCAGCTTATCCGGCCGACATGCTTTCTTT | CASSLSGRHAFF
NA | TRBJ2-3 | TRBV9 | TRBD2 | TGTGCCAGCAGCGTAGGGCTAGCGGGGGGCACCCGCACAGATACGCAGTATTTT | CASSVGLAGGTRTDTQYF
NA | TRBJ2-1 | TRBV9 | TRBD1 | TGTGCCAGCAGCGTAACCGGGACAGGCAATGAGCAGTTCTTC | CASSVTGTGNEQFF
once | TRBJ1-1 | TRBV9 | NA | TGTGCCAGCAGCGTCGGAACGGGGACTATGAACACTGAAGCTTTCTTT | CASSVGTGTMNTEAFF
NA | TRBJ2-3 | TRBV5-5 | TRBD2 | TGTGCCAGCAGCTTGGATGGCGGGGGGGTGGATACGCAGTATTTT | CASSLDGGGVDTQYF
NA | TRBJ2-1 | TRBV25-1 | TRBD1 | TGTGCCAGCAGGGGGGTCCCGGGACAGGGAACTGAGCAGTTCTTC | CASRGVPGQGTEQFF
NA | TRBJ1-6 | TRBV6-6 | NA | TGTGCCAGCAGTTACGGGCAGGGAATCGAGTCACCCCTCCACTTT | CASSYGQGIESPLHF
NA | TRBJ2-5 | TRBV3-1/TRBV3-2 | TRBD1 | TGTGCCAGCAGCCGTTGGGACAGGCAAGAGACCCAGTACTTC | CASSRWDRQETQYF
NA | TRBJ2-3 | TRBV9 | TRBD2 | TGTTTCGGCTCTAGCGGGGGGAGGGTGCGGACAGATACGCAGTATTTT | CFGSSGGRVRTDTQYF
NA | TRBJ2-3 | TRBV5-4 | TRBD2 | TGTGCCAGCAGCTTCCCAGCGGGGGGTAGCACAGATACGCAGTATTTT | CASSFPAGGSTDTQYF
NA | TRBJ1-6 | TRBV28 | TRBD1 | TGTGCCAGCCGATATCGGGACAGGGGGCTTTCACCCCTCCACTTT | CASRYRDRGLSPLHF
NA | TRBJ2-7 | TRBV9 | TRBD2 | TGTGCCAGCGCTTCTACCGGGGAGGGCGAGCAGTACTTC | CASASTGEGEQYF
NA | TRBJ1-5 | TRBV29-1 | NA | TGCAGCGTGGCCCAGGGGCAGCGTCAGCCCCAGCATTTT | CSVAQGQRQPQHF
NA | TRBJ2-7 | TRBV7-2 | NA | TGTGCCAGCACCCCTACCTGGGGGCGCTACGAGCAGTACTTC | CASTPTWGRYEQYF
NA | TRBJ2-7 | TRBV7-2 | NA | TGTGCCAGCAGCTTAGGGCCATACTACGAGCAGTACTTC | CASSLGPYYEQYF
NA | TRBJ2-7 | TRBV6-5 | TRBD1 | TGTGCCAGCAGTCCCCCTGACAGGGAGACCTACGAGCAGTACTTC | CASSPPDRETYEQYF
NA | TRBJ2-3 | TRBV11-3 | NA | TGTGCCAGCAGCTTAGATCCTTATAGCACAGATACGCAGTATTTT | CASSLDPYSTDTQYF
few | TRBJ1-2 | TRBV5-1 | NA | TGCGCCAGCATGCCGTCTCCGGGGAACTATGGCTACACCTTC | CASMPSPGNYGYTF
NA | TRBJ1-4 | TRBV4-1 | TRBD1 | TGCGCCAGCAGCCAAGAGGCAGGGGGTGGAAAACTGTTTTTT | CASSQEAGGGKLFF
few | TRBJ1-1 | TRBV19 | NA | TGTGCCACCAAGAAAGGGGGTCTCGCCACTGAAGCTTTCTTT | CATKKGGLATEAFF
NA | TRBJ2-1 | TRBV5-1 | TRBD2 | TGCGCCAGCAGCTTGGCAGGGCGGGGGGGCTTTGAGCAGTTCTTC | CASSLAGRGGFEQFF
NA | TRBJ2-2 | TRBV5-4 | TRBD1 | TGTGCCAGCAGCCCAACAGGGGGCGGGGAGCTGTTTTTT | CASSPTGGGELFF
few | TRBJ1-6 | TRBV27 | NA | TGTGCCAGCAGCCCCAGGGGATTGGGTTCACCCCTCCACTTT | CASSPRGLGSPLHF
NA | TRBJ2-5 | TRBV30 | TRBD1 | TGTGCCTGGGTCCGCCGGGACAGGGGGCTTGTATGGTACGAGACCCAGTACTTC | CAWVRRDRGLVWYETQYF
NA | TRBJ2-2 | TRBV5-6 | TRBD2 | TGTGCCAGCAGCTTGACCACGACTAGCCTAACGAACACCGGGGAGCTGTTTTTT | CASSLTTTSLTNTGELFF
NA | TRBJ1-2 | TRBV6-1 | NA | TGTGCCAGCAGTGAACCAGCGACCGGCTATGGCTACACCTTC | CASSEPATGYGYTF
NA | TRBJ2-1 | TRBV18 | NA | TGTGCCAGCTCACTCACGGGGTCCAGGGGCTCCTACAATGAGCAGTTCTTC | CASSLTGSRGSYNEQFF
NA | TRBJ2-1 | TRBV11-2 | TRBD2 | TGTGCCAGCAGCTTAGACGCGGGGGGGCTCAATGAGCAGTTCTTC | CASSLDAGGLNEQFF
NA | TRBJ2-2 | TRBV3-1/TRBV3-2 | NA | TGTGCCCCGCCGGGGGAAATCACCGGGGAGCTGTTTTTT | CAPPGEITGELFF
NA | TRBJ2-3 | TRBV7-2 | TRBD2 | TGTGCCAGCAGCTTAGTATCCCTAGCGGGGGGCCAAACAGATACGCAGTATTTT | CASSLVSLAGGQTDTQYF
NA | TRBJ1-1 | TRBV5-6 | TRBD1 | TGTGCCAGCAGCTGGGACAGTTTGAACACTGAAGCTTTCTTT | CASSWDSLNTEAFF
NA | TRBJ2-3 | TRBV7-9 | NA | TGTGCCAGCAGCTTAGAGCTCAACACAGATACGCAGTATTTT | CASSLELNTDTQYF
NA | TRBJ1-1 | TRBV6-5 | NA | TGTGCCAGCGAAACAGGCAAGACTGAAGCTTTCTTT | CASETGKTEAFF
NA | TRBJ2-7 | TRBV6-5 | TRBD1 | TGTGCCAGCAGCCTCGGGACAGTGAGCTCCTACGAGCAGTACTTC | CASSLGTVSSYEQYF
NA | TRBJ2-1 | TRBV2 | TRBD1 | TGTGCCAGCAACCAGGGGGCATCGAATGAGCAGTTCTTC | CASNQGASNEQFF
NA | TRBJ2-5 | TRBV3-1/TRBV3-2 | TRBD2 | TGTGCCAGCAGCCCGACTAGCGGGGGGGCGCGGGAGACCCAGTACTTC | CASSPTSGGARETQYF
NA | TRBJ1-6 | TRBV12-5 | NA | TGTGCTAGTGGTTTGGGAGAGGGAAGGAATTCACCCCTCCACTTT | CASGLGEGRNSPLHF
NA | TRBJ2-1 | TRBV5-1 | TRBD1 | TGCGCCAGCAGCTGGGACAGCTACAATGAGCAGTTCTTC | CASSWDSYNEQFF
few | TRBJ2-2 | TRBV7-3 | NA | TGTGCCAGCAGCGAAACAGGAGTCACCGGGGAGCTGTTTTTT | CASSETGVTGELFF
NA | TRBJ2-7 | TRBV11-2 | TRBD2 | TGTGCCAGCAGCACTAGCGGTCCCTACGAGCAGTACTTC | CASSTSGPYEQYF
NA | TRBJ2-3 | TRBV7-3 | NA | TGTGCCAGCAGCTTAACCCCGGGGGGCCTTGATACGCAGTATTTT | CASSLTPGGLDTQYF
few | TRBJ1-2 | TRBV19 | TRBD1 | TGTGCCAGTAGTATGCAGGGGGCTTCGTATGGCTACACCTTC | CASSMQGASYGYTF
NA | TRBJ1-2 | TRBV5-4 | TRBD1 | TGTGCCAGCAGCGACGTACGGACAGGGGGTGATGGCTACACCTTC | CASSDVRTGGDGYTF
NA | TRBJ1-2 | TRBV6-6 | TRBD1 | TGTGCCAGCAGTACAGGGGGAGGCTACACCTTC | CASSTGGGYTF
NA | TRBJ2-2 | TRBV5-1 | NA | TGCGCCAGCAGCTTTGGGGGGACCGGGGAGCTGTTTTTT | CASSFGGTGELFF
NA | TRBJ2-2 | TRBV21-1 | NA | TGTGCCAGCACCTGGGGGGGCGAAGCGAACACCGGGGAGCTGTTTTTT | CASTWGGEANTGELFF
NA | TRBJ2-4 | TRBV3-1/TRBV3-2 | NA | TGTGCCAGCAGCCAAGGGGACTCCCGAAACATTCAGTACTTC | CASSQGDSRNIQYF
NA | TRBJ1-2 | TRBV7-2 | TRBD1 | TGTGCCAGCAGCCTGGACAGGGCCGGCGGCTACACCTTC | CASSLDRAGGYTF
NA | TRBJ1-2 | TRBV2 | NA | TGTGCCAGCAGTGTGGACAGCGCCTCATATGGCTACACCTTC | CASSVDSASYGYTF
NA | TRBJ2-7 | TRBV4-3 | NA | TGCGCCAGCAGCCAGGACTCAGGGACTGTGCAGTACTTC | CASSQDSGTVQYF
NA | TRBJ1-1 | TRBV7-2 | NA | TGTGCCAGCAGCCGAGAGGAGGGCGCTGAAGCTTTCTTT | CASSREEGAEAFF
few | TRBJ2-7 | TRBV5-8 | NA | TGTGCCAGCAGCTTAAGGACAGCATCCTACGAGCAGTACTTC | CASSLRTASYEQYF